This T cell receptor beta chain was documented in a study of vaccination and CD4 T cells after COVID-19. Whole-study results and caveats: Looking at convalescent patients, 304 of their 307 vaccine-specific clones were spike mono-reactive. Only post-vaccination samples contained a median about 86% of the reactive clones in convalescent patients.

V gave up 5 bases and J gave up 2 bases; unmatched junction bases: 3. CDR1 and CDR2 from the germline V gene are LNHDA and SQIVND (reference sequence). The CDR3 runs to 15 residues. This clonotype appeared a few times. Its cognate antigen is unknown. Oncomine TCR Beta short-read sequencing was applied to DNA from cultured CD4+ T cells. TCRdb re-called the PCR reads through MiXCR, storing one row per CDR3 protein. The table records 10,000 to 15,000 distinct CDR3 sequences, 40% to 50% of them present only once. The treatment is: roughly 11-day PBMC culture with coronavirus spike peptide pools or control peptides (ViraFEST assay).

Sample: CD4+ T cells from blood, cultured in vitro. This rearrangement joins TRBV19 to TRBJ1-5; 10 bases map to TRBD1. The receptor was isolated from a human donor who had recovered from COVID-19. CDR3 protein: CASSHGTGGNQPQHF. DNA for the CDR3: TGTGCCAGTAGTCACGGGACAGGGGGCAATCAGCCCCAGCATTTT.